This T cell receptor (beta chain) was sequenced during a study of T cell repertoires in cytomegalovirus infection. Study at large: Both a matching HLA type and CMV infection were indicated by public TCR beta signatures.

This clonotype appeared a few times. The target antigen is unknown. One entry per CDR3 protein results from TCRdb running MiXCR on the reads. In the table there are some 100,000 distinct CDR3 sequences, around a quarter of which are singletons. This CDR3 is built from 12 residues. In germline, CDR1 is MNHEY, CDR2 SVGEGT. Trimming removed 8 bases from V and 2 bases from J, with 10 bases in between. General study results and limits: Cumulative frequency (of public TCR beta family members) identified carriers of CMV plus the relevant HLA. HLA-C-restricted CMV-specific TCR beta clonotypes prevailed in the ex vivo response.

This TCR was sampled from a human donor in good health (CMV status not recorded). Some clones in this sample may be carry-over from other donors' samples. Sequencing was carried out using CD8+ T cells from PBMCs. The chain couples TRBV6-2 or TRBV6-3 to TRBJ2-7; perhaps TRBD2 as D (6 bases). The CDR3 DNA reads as TGTGCCAGCGGAACGGGGGCCTACGAGCAGTACTTC. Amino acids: CASGTGAYEQYF.